The rows below give T cell receptor beta chains drawn from one sample of a study of CD8 T cells in ankylosing spondylitis. TCRdb fed the 5' RACE reads into MiXCR, producing one record per CDR3 protein. The data contain tens of thousands of distinct CDR3 sequences, about 15% of them singletons. The material sequenced was blood. Receptors originate from a male donor with ankylosing spondylitis or in good health (not recorded which). Both conserved end residues are part of each CDR3. The D gene is left open where the match is weak. Clone sizes are given selectively: once, few, many, or a class where the clone is expanded.

V: TRBV7-8; D: TRBD2; size: few; J: TRBJ2-1; DNA: TGTGCCAGCAGCTTAACTAGCGGGAACAATGAGCAGTTCTTC; CDR3: CASSLTSGNNEQFF
V: TRBV5-1; D: .; size: few; J: TRBJ2-1; DNA: TGCGCCAGCAGCTTGGATGGCTCCTACAATGAGCAGTTCTTC; CDR3: CASSLDGSYNEQFF
V: TRBV20-1; D: TRBD2; size: .; J: TRBJ2-1; DNA: TGCAGTGCTAGAGATATCCAGAGGGAGGGTAACAATGAGCAGTTCTTC; CDR3: CSARDIQREGNNEQFF
V: TRBV14; D: TRBD2; size: once; J: TRBJ2-2; DNA: TGTGCCAGCAGTCGATTTAGCGGGGGGAACACCGGGGAGCTGTTTTTT; CDR3: CASSRFSGGNTGELFF
V: TRBV5-1; D: TRBD1; size: .; J: TRBJ2-1; DNA: TGCGCCAGCAGCTCGGGACAGGGAACCTACAATGAGCAGTTCTTC; CDR3: CASSSGQGTYNEQFF
V: TRBV7-2; D: .; size: few; J: TRBJ2-4; DNA: TGTGCCAGCAGCTTAGGCAGCAAAAACATTCAGTACTTC; CDR3: CASSLGSKNIQYF
V: TRBV29-1; D: .; size: .; J: TRBJ2-2; DNA: TGCAGCGTTGAAGTCACCCCGAACACCGGGGAGCTGTTTTTT; CDR3: CSVEVTPNTGELFF
V: TRBV5-1; D: .; size: few; J: TRBJ2-2; DNA: TGCGCCAGCAGCCCCGAGAGGATCGCGAACACCGGGGAGCTGTTTTTT; CDR3: CASSPERIANTGELFF
V: TRBV20-1; D: TRBD1; size: .; J: TRBJ1-3; DNA: TGCAGTGCACGGACAGGGAGCTCTGGAAACACCATATATTTT; CDR3: CSARTGSSGNTIYF
V: TRBV20-1; D: .; size: .; J: TRBJ2-1; DNA: TGCAGTCCCCGTAGCGGACCCGCGGCTTACAATGAGCAGTTCTTC; CDR3: CSPRSGPAAYNEQFF
V: TRBV28; D: .; size: .; J: TRBJ2-5; DNA: TGTGCCAGCAGTGTGGGGCAAGAGACCCAGTACTTC; CDR3: CASSVGQETQYF
V: TRBV20-1; D: .; size: .; J: TRBJ2-2; DNA: TGCAGTGCTAGAGATTGGGCCAGGGGCACCGGGGAGCTGTTTTTT; CDR3: CSARDWARGTGELFF
V: TRBV29-1; D: .; size: .; J: TRBJ2-7; DNA: TGCAGCGTTGTTGGACAGCTTAACGAGCAGTACTTC; CDR3: CSVVGQLNEQYF
V: TRBV2; D: .; size: .; J: TRBJ2-1; DNA: TGTGCCAGCAGTGACCTTCCTCCCTACAATGAGCAGTTCTTC; CDR3: CASSDLPPYNEQFF
V: TRBV20-1; D: .; size: once; J: TRBJ2-7; DNA: TGCAGTGCCGCGTTTAGAAACGGGAGAGACGAGCAGTACTTC; CDR3: CSAAFRNGRDEQYF
V: TRBV29-1; D: .; size: .; J: TRBJ2-7; DNA: TGCAGCGTCGTAGGGTCCTACGAGCAGTACTTC; CDR3: CSVVGSYEQYF
V: TRBV20-1; D: .; size: few; J: TRBJ2-1; DNA: TGCAGTGCTGCCCACATGAGTGAGCAGTTCTTC; CDR3: CSAAHMSEQFF
V: TRBV5-6; D: .; size: few; J: TRBJ2-3; DNA: TGTGCCAGCAGCTTGGACAGTCCCACAGATACGCAGTATTTT; CDR3: CASSLDSPTDTQYF
V: TRBV5-1; D: .; size: few; J: TRBJ1-1; DNA: TGCGCCAGCAGCTGGGGACTGGGGAACACTGAAGCTTTCTTT; CDR3: CASSWGLGNTEAFF
V: TRBV20-1; D: .; size: few; J: TRBJ2-5; DNA: TGCAGTGCTGGAGTAGAAGTCGAATATACCCAAGAGACCCAGTACTTC; CDR3: CSAGVEVEYTQETQYF
V: TRBV7-9; D: TRBD2; size: once; J: TRBJ2-2; DNA: TGTGCCAGCAGCTCCATGGGACTAGATGGCGGGGAGCTGTTTTTT; CDR3: CASSSMGLDGGELFF
V: TRBV28; D: .; size: .; J: TRBJ2-1; DNA: TGTGCCAGCAGGGATACAGGGACGAGCTCCTACAATGAGCAGTTCTTC; CDR3: CASRDTGTSSYNEQFF
V: TRBV3-1; D: TRBD2; size: .; J: TRBJ2-3; DNA: TGTGCCAGCAGCCAAGATAAAAGGCTAGCGGGCACAGATACGCAGTATTTT; CDR3: CASSQDKRLAGTDTQYF
V: TRBV28; D: TRBD2; size: .; J: TRBJ2-5; DNA: TGTGCCAGCAGTTCTGGACTAGCGGGGGTAGAGACCCAGTACTTC; CDR3: CASSSGLAGVETQYF
V: TRBV29-1; D: .; size: many; J: TRBJ2-1; DNA: TGCAGCGTTCTTGAAATCATGGATGAGCAGTTCTTC; CDR3: CSVLEIMDEQFF
V: TRBV5-1; D: TRBD2; size: few; J: TRBJ2-7; DNA: TGCGCCAGCAGCTTGGATGGGGGAGGGCCTTACGAGCAGTACTTC; CDR3: CASSLDGGGPYEQYF
V: TRBV4-3; D: .; size: .; J: TRBJ2-3; DNA: TGCGCCAGCAGCCAAGATAAACTGGGGGCAGATACGCAGTATTTT; CDR3: CASSQDKLGADTQYF
V: TRBV5-5; D: .; size: .; J: TRBJ2-1; DNA: TGTGCCAGCAGCCCGAACGGGGAGGCAAGATACAATGAGCAGTTCTTC; CDR3: CASSPNGEARYNEQFF
V: TRBV28; D: TRBD1; size: few; J: TRBJ1-1; DNA: TGTGCCAGCAGTGCCGGGACAGGGGGCAAGGTGAACACTGAAGCTTTCTTT; CDR3: CASSAGTGGKVNTEAFF
V: TRBV20-1; D: TRBD2; size: many; J: TRBJ2-1; DNA: TGCAGTGCTAGAGATGTCGAGCGGGGCTACAATGAGCAGTTCTTC; CDR3: CSARDVERGYNEQFF
V: TRBV28; D: .; size: .; J: TRBJ1-5; DNA: TGTGCCAGCAGTTTATCAGGGGGCAATCAGCCCCAGCATTTT; CDR3: CASSLSGGNQPQHF
V: TRBV6-2/TRBV6-3; D: TRBD1; size: few; J: TRBJ2-1; DNA: TGTGCCAGCAGTTATTGGACAGGGAGCTCCTACAATGAGCAGTTCTTC; CDR3: CASSYWTGSSYNEQFF
V: TRBV7-8; D: TRBD1; size: .; J: TRBJ2-2; DNA: TGTGCCAGCAGCTGGGGACAGCCGAACACCGGGGAGCTGTTTTTT; CDR3: CASSWGQPNTGELFF
V: TRBV5-1; D: .; size: few; J: TRBJ2-2; DNA: TGCGCCAGCAGCTTGGTAGACACGAACACCGGGGAGCTGTTTTTT; CDR3: CASSLVDTNTGELFF
V: TRBV4-3; D: .; size: few; J: TRBJ1-1; DNA: TGCGCCAGCAGCCCCCTTCAGGGCACTGAAGCTTTCTTT; CDR3: CASSPLQGTEAFF
V: TRBV5-1; D: .; size: many; J: TRBJ2-7; DNA: TGCGCCAGCAGCTTGGCCGGCAGCTACGAGCAGTACTTC; CDR3: CASSLAGSYEQYF
V: TRBV3-1; D: .; size: many; J: TRBJ2-2; DNA: TGTGCCAGCAGCCCCAGCCGGGGGGCGGACACCGGGGAGCTGTTTTTT; CDR3: CASSPSRGADTGELFF
V: TRBV15; D: .; size: few; J: TRBJ2-1; DNA: TGTGCCACCAGCAGAGATCGGACTCTTGGGGACACTGAGCAGTTCTTC; CDR3: CATSRDRTLGDTEQFF
V: TRBV10-2; D: .; size: .; J: TRBJ2-3; DNA: TGCGCCAGCAGTGCTAAAATGGGAGATACGCAGTATTTT; CDR3: CASSAKMGDTQYF
V: TRBV5-1; D: TRBD1; size: few; J: TRBJ2-1; DNA: TGCGCCAGCAGCTTGGCAGGGGGTGGCTCCTACAATGAGCAGTTCTTC; CDR3: CASSLAGGGSYNEQFF
V: TRBV25-1; D: .; size: few; J: TRBJ2-2; DNA: TGTGCCAGCAGTGAATCGGGGACCGGGGAGCTGTTTTTT; CDR3: CASSESGTGELFF
V: TRBV7-2; D: .; size: few; J: TRBJ2-7; DNA: TGTGCCAGCAGCCTCGACAGCTTCTACGAGCAGTACTTC; CDR3: CASSLDSFYEQYF
V: TRBV9; D: .; size: few; J: TRBJ2-2; DNA: TGTGCCAGCAGCGTAGGCAGTTCGAACACCGGGGAGCTGTTTTTT; CDR3: CASSVGSSNTGELFF
V: TRBV3-1; D: TRBD1; size: .; J: TRBJ2-7; DNA: TGTGCCAGCAGCCAGGCCGGGACAGCCTCGGACGAGCAGTACTTC; CDR3: CASSQAGTASDEQYF
V: TRBV29-1; D: .; size: .; J: TRBJ1-1; DNA: TGCAGCGGGGGGACACGGAACACTGAAGCTTTCTTT; CDR3: CSGGTRNTEAFF
V: TRBV7-2; D: .; size: few; J: TRBJ2-5; DNA: TGTGCCAGCAGCTTCATTGGGCAGGAGACCCAGTACTTC; CDR3: CASSFIGQETQYF
V: TRBV29-1; D: .; size: few; J: TRBJ2-3; DNA: TGCAGCGTTGACGAGGTCACAGATACGCAGTATTTT; CDR3: CSVDEVTDTQYF
V: TRBV7-3; D: TRBD2; size: .; J: TRBJ2-2; DNA: TGTGCCAGCAGCTTAATGACTAGCGTGAACACCGGGGAGCTGTTTTTT; CDR3: CASSLMTSVNTGELFF